This TCR beta chain was documented in a study of blood T cell repertoires in COVID-19. Per the original data handling: Estimated nucleated cell counts came from reference gene primer amplification. The repertoire was sequenced with immunoSEQ multiplex PCR; TCRdb's copy has only in-frame clones and lacks some. That table gives V, J and clone size, and the DNA gave D and trimming. The table shows around 300,000 clones, with around 85% occurring only once. This CDR3 contains 16 residues. Germline V gene data show CDR1 as LNHNV and CDR2 as YYDKDF (reference sequence). The trim removed 0 bases at V and 6 bases at J, leaving 4 bases unmatched.

The sequence came from a woman between 50 and 59 years old with active or convalescent COVID-19. Input material: peripheral blood. The rearrangement joins TRBV15 to TRBJ2-2; 10 nucleotides align to TRBD2. This CDR3 reads CATSRDIGTSAGELFF. The CDR3 DNA reads as TGTGCCACCAGCAGAGATATTGGGACTAGCGCCGGGGAGCTGTTTTTT.